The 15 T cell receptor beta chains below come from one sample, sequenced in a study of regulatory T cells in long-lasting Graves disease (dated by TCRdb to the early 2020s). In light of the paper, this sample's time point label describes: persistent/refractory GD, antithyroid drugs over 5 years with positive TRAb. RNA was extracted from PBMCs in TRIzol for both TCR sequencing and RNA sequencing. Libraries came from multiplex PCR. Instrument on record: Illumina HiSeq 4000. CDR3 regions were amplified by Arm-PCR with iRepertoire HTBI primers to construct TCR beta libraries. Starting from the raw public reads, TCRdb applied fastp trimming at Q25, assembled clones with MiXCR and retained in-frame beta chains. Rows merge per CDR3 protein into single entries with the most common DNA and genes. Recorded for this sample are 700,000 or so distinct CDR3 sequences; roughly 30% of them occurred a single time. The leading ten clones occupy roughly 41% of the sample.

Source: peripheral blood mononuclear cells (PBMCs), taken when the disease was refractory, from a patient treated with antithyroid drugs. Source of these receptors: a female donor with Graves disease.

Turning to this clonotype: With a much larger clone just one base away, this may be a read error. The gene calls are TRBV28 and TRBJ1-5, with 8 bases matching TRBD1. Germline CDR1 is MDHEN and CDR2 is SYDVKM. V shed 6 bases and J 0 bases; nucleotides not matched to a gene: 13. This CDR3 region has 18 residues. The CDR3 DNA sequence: TGTGCCAGCAGAACCTCCCGGACAGGGATTCTTAGCAATCAGCCCCAGCATTTT. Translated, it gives CASRTSRTGILSNQPQHF.

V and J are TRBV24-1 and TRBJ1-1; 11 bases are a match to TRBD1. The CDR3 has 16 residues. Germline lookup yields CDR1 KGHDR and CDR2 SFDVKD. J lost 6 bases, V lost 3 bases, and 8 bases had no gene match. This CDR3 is CATSDPGTGGRPEAFF. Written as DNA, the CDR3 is TGTGCCACCAGTGATCCCGGGACAGGGGGGCGGCCTGAAGCTTTCTTT.

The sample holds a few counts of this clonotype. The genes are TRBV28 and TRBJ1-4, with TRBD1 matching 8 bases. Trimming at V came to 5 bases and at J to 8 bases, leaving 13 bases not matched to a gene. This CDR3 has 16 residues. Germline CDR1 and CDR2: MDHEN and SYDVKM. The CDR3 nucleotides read TGTGCCAGCAGTCCGCCGGGCAGGGGGCTGGAGGAAAAACTGTTTTTT. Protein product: CASSPPGRGLEEKLFF.

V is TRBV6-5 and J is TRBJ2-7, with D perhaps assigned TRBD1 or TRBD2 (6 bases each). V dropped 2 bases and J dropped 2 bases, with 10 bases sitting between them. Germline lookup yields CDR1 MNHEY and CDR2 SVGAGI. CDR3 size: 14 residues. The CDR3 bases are TGTGCCAGCAGTTACCGGGGGCCAACCTACGAGCAGTACTTC. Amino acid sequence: CASSYRGPTYEQYF.

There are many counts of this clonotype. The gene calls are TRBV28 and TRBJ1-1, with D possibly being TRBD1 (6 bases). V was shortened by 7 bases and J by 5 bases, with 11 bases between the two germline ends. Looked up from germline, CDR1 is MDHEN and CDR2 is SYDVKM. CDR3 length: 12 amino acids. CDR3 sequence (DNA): TGTGCCAGCAAATCAGGGGAGACTGAAGCTTTCTTT. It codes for CASKSGETEAFF.

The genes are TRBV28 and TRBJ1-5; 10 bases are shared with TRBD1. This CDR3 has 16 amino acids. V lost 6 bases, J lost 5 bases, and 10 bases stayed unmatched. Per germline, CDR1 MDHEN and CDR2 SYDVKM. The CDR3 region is CASRPQGQGPYQPQHF. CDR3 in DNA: TGTGCCAGCAGGCCTCAGGGACAGGGGCCTTATCAGCCCCAGCATTTT.

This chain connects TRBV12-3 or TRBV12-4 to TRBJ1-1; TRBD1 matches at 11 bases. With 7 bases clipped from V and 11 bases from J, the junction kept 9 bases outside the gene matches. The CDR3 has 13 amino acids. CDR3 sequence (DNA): TGTGCCAGCATCCACGGGGGACAGGGGGTGGCTTTCTTT. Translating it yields CASIHGGQGVAFF.

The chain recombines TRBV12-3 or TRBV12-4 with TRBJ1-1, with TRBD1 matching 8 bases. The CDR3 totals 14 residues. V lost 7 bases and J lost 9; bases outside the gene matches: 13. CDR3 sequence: CASTSSQGTGQAFF. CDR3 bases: TGTGCCAGCACCTCCTCCCAAGGGACAGGCCAAGCTTTCTTT.

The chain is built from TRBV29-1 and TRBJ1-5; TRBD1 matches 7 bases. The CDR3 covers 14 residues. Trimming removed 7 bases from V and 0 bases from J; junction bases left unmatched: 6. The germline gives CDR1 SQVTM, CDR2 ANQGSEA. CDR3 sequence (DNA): TGCAGCGCTGTAGGACAGGATAGCAATCAGCCCCAGCATTTT. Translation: CSAVGQDSNQPQHF.

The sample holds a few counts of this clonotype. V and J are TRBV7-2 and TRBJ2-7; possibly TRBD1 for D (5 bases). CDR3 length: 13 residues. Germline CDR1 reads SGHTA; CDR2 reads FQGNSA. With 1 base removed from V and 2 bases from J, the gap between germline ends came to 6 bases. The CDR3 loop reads CASSLETAYEQYF. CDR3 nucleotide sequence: TGTGCCAGCAGCTTAGAGACAGCCTACGAGCAGTACTTC. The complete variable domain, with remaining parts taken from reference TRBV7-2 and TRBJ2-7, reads GAGVSQSPSNKVTEKGKDVELRCDPISGHTALYWYRQSLGQGLEFLIYFQGNSAPDKSGLPSDRFSAERTGGSVSTLTIQRTQQEDSAVYLCASSLETAYEQYFGPGTRLTVT.

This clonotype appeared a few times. The CDR3: CASSSNTGLNQPQHF. For the CDR3, the DNA is TGTGCCAGCAGTTCCAACACAGGGCTAAATCAGCCCCAGCATTTT. The chain combines TRBV28 with TRBJ1-5; D may be TRBD1 (6 bases). V was shortened by 4 bases and J by 4 bases, with 14 bases between the two germline ends. The CDR3 contains 15 residues. CDR1 MDHEN and CDR2 SYDVKM come from the germline V gene.

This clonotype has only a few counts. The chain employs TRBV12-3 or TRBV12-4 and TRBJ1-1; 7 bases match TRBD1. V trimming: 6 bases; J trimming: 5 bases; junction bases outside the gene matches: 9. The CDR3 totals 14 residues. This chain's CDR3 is CASRPQGGGTEAFF. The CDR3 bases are TGTGCCAGCAGGCCCCAGGGGGGTGGAACTGAAGCTTTCTTT.

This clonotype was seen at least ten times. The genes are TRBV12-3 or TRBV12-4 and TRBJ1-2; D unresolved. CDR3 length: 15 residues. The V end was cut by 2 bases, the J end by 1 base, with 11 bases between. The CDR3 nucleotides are TGTGCCAGCAGTTTAACCCAGCCCAGTAACTATGGCTACACCTTC. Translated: CASSLTQPSNYGYTF.

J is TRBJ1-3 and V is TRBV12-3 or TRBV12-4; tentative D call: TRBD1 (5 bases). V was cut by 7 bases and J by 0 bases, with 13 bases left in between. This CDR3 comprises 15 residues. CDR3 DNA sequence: TGTGCCAGCAAACCAGGGAGCCGCTCTGGAAACACCATATATTTT. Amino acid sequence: CASKPGSRSGNTIYF.

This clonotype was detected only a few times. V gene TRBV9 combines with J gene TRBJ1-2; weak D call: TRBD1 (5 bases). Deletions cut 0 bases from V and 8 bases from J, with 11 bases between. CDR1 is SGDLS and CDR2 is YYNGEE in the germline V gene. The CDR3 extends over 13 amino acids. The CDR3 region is CASSVAGGRGYTF. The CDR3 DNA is TGTGCCAGCAGCGTAGCTGGGGGTAGAGGCTACACCTTC.